This T cell receptor beta chain was identified during a study of CD8 T cells in Susac syndrome. Study at large: Within the group of sequenced Susac syndrome patients, roughly six had active disease and roughly eight were in remission. General study points: Individuals included in the TCR sequencing and HLA analysis were acknowledged by the study to be relatively few in number.

The RNA, roughly 0.45 to 1 ug, was put through reverse transcription using random hexamers. One entry per CDR3 protein, called by TCRdb with MiXCR from the immunoSEQ multiplex PCR reads. The repertoire has some 140,000 distinct CDR3 sequences, around 93% of them found once; the top ten carry approximately 0.17%. Concerning this clonotype itself: Its antigen is unknown.

The V gene lost 0 bases and the J gene lost 6 bases, with 18 bases spanning the gap. The CDR3 has 16 residues. The V gene's germline CDR1 is DFQATT and CDR2 SNEGSKA (reference sequence). Patients with Susac syndrome met diagnostic criteria defined recently for definite or probable disease. FACS enriched CD8+ TEMRA cells, while bulk CD8+ and CD4+ were negatively isolated. The chain is built from TRBV20-1 and TRBJ2-1, with D possibly matching TRBD1 (5 bases). Material for sequencing was CD8+ T cells from PBMCs. This TCR came from a human donor with Susac syndrome. In nucleotides, the CDR3 is TGCAGTGCTAGAGATTCGGCAGGGAATTTCCTCAATGAGCAGTTCTTC. This codes for CSARDSAGNFLNEQFF.